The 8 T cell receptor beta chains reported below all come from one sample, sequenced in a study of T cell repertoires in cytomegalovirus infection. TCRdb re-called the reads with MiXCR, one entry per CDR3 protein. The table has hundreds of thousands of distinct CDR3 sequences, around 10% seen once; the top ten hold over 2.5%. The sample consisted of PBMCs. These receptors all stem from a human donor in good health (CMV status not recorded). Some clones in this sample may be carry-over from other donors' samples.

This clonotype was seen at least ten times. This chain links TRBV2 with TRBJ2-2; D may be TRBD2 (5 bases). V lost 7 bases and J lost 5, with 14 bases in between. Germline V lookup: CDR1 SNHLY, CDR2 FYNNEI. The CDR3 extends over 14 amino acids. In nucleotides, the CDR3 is TGTGCCAGCAAAGGCAGAACGGGGACCGGGGAGCTGTTTTTT. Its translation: CASKGRTGTGELFF.

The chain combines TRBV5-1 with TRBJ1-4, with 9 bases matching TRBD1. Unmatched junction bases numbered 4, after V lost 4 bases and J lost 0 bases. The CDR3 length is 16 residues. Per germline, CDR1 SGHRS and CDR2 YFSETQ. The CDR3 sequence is CASSVTGGTTNEKLFF. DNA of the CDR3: TGCGCCAGCAGCGTTACAGGGGGCACAACTAATGAAAAACTGTTTTTT. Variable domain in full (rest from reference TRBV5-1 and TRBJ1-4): KAGVTQTPRYLIKTRGQQVTLSCSPISGHRSVSWYQQTPGQGLQFLFEYFSETQRNKGNFPGRFSGRQFSNSRSEMNVSTLELGDSALYLCASSVTGGTTNEKLFFGSGTQLSVL.

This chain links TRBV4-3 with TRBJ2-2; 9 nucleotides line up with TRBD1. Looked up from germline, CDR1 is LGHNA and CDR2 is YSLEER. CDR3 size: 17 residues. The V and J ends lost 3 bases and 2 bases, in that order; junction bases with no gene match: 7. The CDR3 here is CASSHLPGQGNTGELFF. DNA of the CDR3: TGCGCCAGCAGCCATCTACCGGGACAGGGTAACACCGGGGAGCTGTTTTTT.

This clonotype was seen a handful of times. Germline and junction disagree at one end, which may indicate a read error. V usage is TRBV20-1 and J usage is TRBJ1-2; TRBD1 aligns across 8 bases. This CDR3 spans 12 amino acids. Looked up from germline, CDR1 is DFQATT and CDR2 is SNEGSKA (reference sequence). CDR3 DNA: TGCAGTGCCAAGCCGGGACAGGCCCCTATCGCCTTC. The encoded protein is CSAKPGQAPIAF.

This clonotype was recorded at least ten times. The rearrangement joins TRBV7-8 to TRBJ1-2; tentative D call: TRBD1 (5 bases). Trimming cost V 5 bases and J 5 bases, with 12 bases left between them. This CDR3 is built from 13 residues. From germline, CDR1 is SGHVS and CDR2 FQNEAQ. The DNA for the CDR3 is TGTGCCAGCAGCGTTGGGGGGTTATATGGCTACACCTTC. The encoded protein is CASSVGGLYGYTF. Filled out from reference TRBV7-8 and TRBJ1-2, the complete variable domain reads GAGVSQSPRYKVAKRGQDVALRCDPISGHVSLFWYQQALGQGPEFLTYFQNEAQLDKSGLPSDRFFAERPEGSVSTLKIQRTQQEDSAVYLCASSVGGLYGYTFGSGTRLTVV.

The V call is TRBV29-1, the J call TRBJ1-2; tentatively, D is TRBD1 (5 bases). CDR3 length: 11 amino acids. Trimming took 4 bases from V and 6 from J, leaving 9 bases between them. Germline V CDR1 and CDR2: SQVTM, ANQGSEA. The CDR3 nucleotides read TGCAGCGTTGGGGACCCAAATGGCTACACCTTC. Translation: CSVGDPNGYTF.

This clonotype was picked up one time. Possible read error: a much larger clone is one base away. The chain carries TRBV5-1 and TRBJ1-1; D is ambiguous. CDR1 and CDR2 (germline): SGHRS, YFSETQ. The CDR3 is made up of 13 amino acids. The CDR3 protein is CAISLADNTEAFF. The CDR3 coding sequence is TGCGCCATCAGCTTGGCAGACAACACTGAAGCTTTCTTT.

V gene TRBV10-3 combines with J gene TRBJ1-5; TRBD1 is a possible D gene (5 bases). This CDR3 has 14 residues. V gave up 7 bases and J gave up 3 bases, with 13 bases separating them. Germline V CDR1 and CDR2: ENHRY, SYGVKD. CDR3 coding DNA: TGTGCCATCAACCAGGGCCCATCCAATCAGCCCCAGCATTTT. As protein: CAINQGPSNQPQHF.